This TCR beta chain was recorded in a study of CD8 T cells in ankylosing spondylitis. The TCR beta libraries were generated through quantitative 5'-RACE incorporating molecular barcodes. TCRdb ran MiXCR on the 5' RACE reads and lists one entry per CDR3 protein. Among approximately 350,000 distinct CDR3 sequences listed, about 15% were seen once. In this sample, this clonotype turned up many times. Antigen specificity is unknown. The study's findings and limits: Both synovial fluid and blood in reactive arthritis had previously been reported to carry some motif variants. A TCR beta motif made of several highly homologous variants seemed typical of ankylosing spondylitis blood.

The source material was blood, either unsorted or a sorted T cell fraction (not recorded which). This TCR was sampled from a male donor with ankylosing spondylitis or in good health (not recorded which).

Here the CDR3 reads CASSASGRHEQYF. The DNA of the CDR3 is TGTGCCAGCAGTGCTAGCGGGAGGCACGAGCAGTACTTC. V gene TRBV12-3 or TRBV12-4 combines with J gene TRBJ2-7; 11 bases agree with TRBD2. This CDR3 has 13 residues. V was pared by 5 bases and J by 5 bases, with 2 bases of the junction left unmatched.